Each of the 27 T cell receptor beta chains below was sequenced from the same sample in a study of low-dose radiotherapy and immunotherapy resistance in tumors. TRAV- and TRBV-specific primers primed first-strand cDNA, covering alpha and beta chains. With a V-primer adapter and a constant-region primer, TCRs were amplified for approximately 19 PCR cycles. MiXCR was run by TCRdb on the reads, yielding one entry per CDR3 protein. The sample shows tens of thousands of distinct CDR3 sequences, more than 25% of them seen only once. Time point described: before trial treatment. The sample consisted of PBMCs, taken before treatment. These receptors all come from a male donor with rectosigmoid adenocarcinoma.

This clonotype was detected ten times or more. This rearrangement joins TRBV9 to TRBJ2-5; D may be TRBD1 or TRBD2 (5 bases each). CDR1 SGDLS and CDR2 YYNGEE come from the germline V gene. Trimming pared 4 bases from V and 5 bases from J, leaving 15 bases between. The CDR3 runs to 14 residues. The CDR3, as DNA: TGTGCCAGCAGCCCGACTCCGGGGCAGGAGACCCAGTACTTC. Encoded protein: CASSPTPGQETQYF.

This clonotype showed up many times. The chain employs TRBV18 and TRBJ2-5; D not resolved. The CDR3 runs to 13 residues. Germline V gene lookup returns CDR1 KGHSH and CDR2 LQKENI. Trimming left V 6 bases short and J 4 bases short, with 12 bases between. In DNA form, the CDR3 reads TGTGCCAGCTCGTTCCGGCTGGGAGAGACCCAGTACTTC. As protein: CASSFRLGETQYF.

Many counts were recorded for this clonotype. This chain uses TRBV19 with TRBJ1-2; 7 bases fit TRBD1. V shed 3 bases, J shed 7 bases, and the junction held 11 bases outside the gene matches. CDR1 and CDR2 (germline): LNHDA, SQIVND (reference sequence). The CDR3 runs 15 residues. The CDR3 nucleotides read TGTGCCAGTAGTATTGGTTCAGGGGGAAGGAGTGGCTACACCTTC. Translation gives CASSIGSGGRSGYTF.

This rearrangement joins TRBV7-2 to TRBJ2-1, with D unresolved. The CDR3 length is 14 residues. Germline CDR1 and CDR2: SGHTA and FQGNSA. V gave up 6 bases and J gave up 4 bases, with 13 bases separating them. CDR3 region: CASSRIGSYNEQFF. CDR3 bases: TGTGCCAGCAGTCGAATAGGGTCTTACAATGAGCAGTTCTTC.

The V and J genes are TRBV9 and TRBJ2-7; 9 nucleotides match TRBD1. Germline CDR1 reads SGDLS; CDR2 reads YYNGEE. The junction had 11 bases not matched to a gene; V was cut back by 4 bases and J by 6 bases. The CDR3 spans 15 residues. CDR3 sequence (DNA): TGTGCCAGCAGCCCAACCGGGACAGGGAACCGCGAGCAGTACTTC. It yields the protein CASSPTGTGNREQYF.

In its sample, this clonotype was seen many times. This chain uses TRBV12-3 or TRBV12-4 with TRBJ1-1; tentative D call: TRBD1 (6 bases). V lost 6 bases to trimming and J lost 3 bases, with 17 bases between them. The CDR3 is 15 amino acids. For the CDR3, the DNA is TGTGCCAGCAGGCTCAGGCGGGACACGGACACTGAAGCTTTCTTT. It is translated as CASRLRRDTDTEAFF.

Points on this clonotype: Because the CDR3's place on the DNA is in doubt, the DNA is left out and the CDR3 is given as listed by TCRdb. The rearrangement links TRBV2 to TRBJ2-2; the table's D call, TRBD2, was not checked against the DNA. The CDR3 comprises 21 residues, both ends counted. Looked up from germline, CDR1 is SNHLY and CDR2 is FYNNEI. Here the CDR3 reads CASSEEASGANTGELFFFFFF.

The chain couples TRBV7-9 to TRBJ1-1, with D unresolved. V lost 1 base, J lost 2 bases, and 5 bases lay in between. Germline CDR1 SEHNR, CDR2 FQNEAQ (reference sequence). The CDR3 has 13 amino acids. CDR3 DNA sequence: TGTGCCAGCAGCTTAGGGGATAACACTGAAGCTTTCTTT. Its protein is CASSLGDNTEAFF.

The V gene is TRBV28, the J gene TRBJ2-7; D is perhaps TRBD1 (5 bases). The CDR3 is 14 residues long. Trimming pared 4 bases from V and 5 bases from J, leaving 15 bases between. Germline loops: CDR1 MDHEN, CDR2 SYDVKM. The CDR3, as DNA: TGTGCCAGCAGTTGGGCAGGGAATAACAACGAGCAGTACTTC. Protein sequence: CASSWAGNNNEQYF.

This clonotype occurred many times. This chain links TRBV18 with TRBJ2-1; D remains ambiguous. From germline, CDR1 is KGHSH and CDR2 LQKENI. Deletions cut 4 bases from V and 14 bases from J, with 18 bases between. This CDR3 is built from 13 residues. The CDR3 nucleotides read TGTGCCAGCTCACGTAGTGAAGCCTTTGGTGAGTTCTTC. Its translation: CASSRSEAFGEFF.

This clonotype has ten or more counts. The chain has TRBV7-2 and TRBJ2-1, with TRBD1 identical over 8 bases. Germline V gives CDR1 SGHTA, CDR2 FQGNSA. CDR3 length equals 18 residues. Losses at the gene ends were 4 bases for V and 0 bases for J; bases not matched to a gene: 11. CDR3 bases: TGTGCCAGCAGCTCGCTGGGGACAGGCCTGAGCTCCTACAATGAGCAGTTCTTC. Translation: CASSSLGTGLSSYNEQFF.

This clonotype was seen ten or more times. It is unclear where the CDR3 begins or ends on the DNA, so no DNA is shown, and the CDR3 is as TCRdb lists it. The chain employs TRBV12-3 or TRBV12-4 and TRBJ1-5. Ends included, the CDR3 has 15 residues. The CDR3 region is CASSSSRSSNQPQHF.

This clonotype was detected ten times or more. CDR3 nucleotides: TGTGCCAGCAGTCCGGGACAGGGTACCAAAAACATTCAGTACTTC. Encoded protein: CASSPGQGTKNIQYF. This chain joins TRBV12-3 or TRBV12-4 and TRBJ2-4; 9 nucleotides align to TRBD1. CDR3 length: 15 residues. J was trimmed by 2 bases and V by 5 bases; bases with no gene match: 4.

This clonotype was seen many times. V and J are TRBV7-3 and TRBJ2-5, with 7 nucleotides matching TRBD2. Losses at the gene ends were 4 bases for V and 4 bases for J; bases not matched to a gene: 9. The CDR3 is 15 amino acids. Germline CDR1 is SGHTA and CDR2 is FQGTGA. CDR3 sequence (DNA): TGTGCCAGCAGCTCGAGCGGGAATCGCGGAGAGACCCAGTACTTC. This codes for CASSSSGNRGETQYF.

The V gene is TRBV4-1, the J gene TRBJ2-7; D not resolved. The CDR3 covers 13 residues. V lost 0 bases, J lost 6 bases, and 9 bases lay in between. CDR1 is MGHRA and CDR2 is YSYEKL in the germline V gene. CDR3 in amino acids: CASSQDRAGEQYF. Here the CDR3 DNA reads TGCGCCAGCAGCCAAGATCGGGCAGGCGAGCAGTACTTC.

About this clonotype: This likely reflects a read error, since a far larger clone is one base away. The genes are TRBV5-6 and TRBJ2-5, with 7 bases lining up with TRBD2. This CDR3 spans 15 amino acids. Germline values: CDR1 SGHDT, CDR2 YYEEEE. The J segment lost 5 bases and the V segment lost 5 bases, leaving 12 bases of the junction unmatched. The CDR3 region is CASRAGRESSETQYF. The CDR3 nucleotides read TGTGCCAGCAGAGCCGGGCGGGAGTCGTCGGAGACCCAGTACTTC.

Details on this clonotype: A single base is all that separates this from a far larger clone, so a read error is likely. The CDR3 sequence is CASSSAAGSEQYF. CDR3 sequence (DNA): TGTGCCAGCAGTTCCGCGGCTGGGAGCGAGCAGTACTTC. The V and J genes are TRBV28 and TRBJ2-7; maybe TRBD2 (5 bases). Trimming took off 4 bases at V and 6 bases at J, with 13 bases between the two ends. The CDR3 has 13 amino acids. The germline gives CDR1 MDHEN, CDR2 SYDVKM.

This clonotype was picked up a small number of times. CDR3 DNA: TGTGCCAGCTCACACCCGGCGAGCGGGGGGGTACCCCTCCAAGAGACCCAGTACTTC. Protein product: CASSHPASGGVPLQETQYF. This chain connects TRBV18 to TRBJ2-5; 10 bases fit TRBD2. Per germline, CDR1 KGHSH and CDR2 LQKENI. The CDR3 extends over 19 amino acids. Trimming took 4 bases from V and 1 from J; bases not matched to a gene: 15.

This clonotype was seen ten or more times. The chain carries TRBV19 and TRBJ2-7; 9 nucleotides align to TRBD2. Germline CDR1 reads LNHDA; CDR2 reads SQIVND (reference sequence). V lost 6 bases to trimming and J lost 0 bases; unmatched junction nucleotides: 12. The CDR3 totals 17 residues. The CDR3 sequence is CASRDTQGLATSYEQYF. The CDR3 DNA reads as TGTGCCAGTAGAGACACTCAGGGACTAGCTACCTCCTACGAGCAGTACTTC.

This clonotype occurred many times. The chain joins TRBV20-1 to TRBJ1-1; no reliable D call. The V gene lost 5 bases and the J gene lost 0 bases, with 22 bases spanning the gap. This CDR3 spans 17 amino acids. CDR1 and CDR2 from the germline V gene are DFQATT and SNEGSKA (reference sequence). CDR3 bases: TGCAGTGCTTACTTGACGGGAAAGAAGCACATGAACACTGAAGCTTTCTTT. As protein: CSAYLTGKKHMNTEAFF.

This clonotype was picked up many times. The chain joins TRBV15 to TRBJ2-7; D is possibly TRBD1 (6 bases). Germline V gives CDR1 LNHNV, CDR2 YYDKDF (reference sequence). V was shortened by 1 base and J by 2 bases, with 12 bases between the two germline ends. The CDR3 contains 15 residues. The CDR3 here is CATSRVAGAAYEQYF. CDR3 coding DNA: TGTGCCACCAGCAGAGTGGCAGGGGCGGCCTACGAGCAGTACTTC.

This clonotype was recorded many times. This chain uses TRBV7-3 with TRBJ1-6, with 7 bases fitting TRBD1. The CDR3 is made up of 14 amino acids. V lost 5 bases, J lost 8 bases, and 6 bases stayed unmatched. CDR1 and CDR2 from the germline V gene are SGHTA and FQGTGA. Here the CDR3 reads CASSRGQEDSPLHF. CDR3 DNA sequence: TGTGCCAGCAGCCGAGGACAGGAGGATTCACCCCTCCACTTT.

On this clonotype itself: It is likely a read error: a sequence one base away is far more abundant. The chain joins TRBV6-2 or TRBV6-3 to TRBJ2-5, with TRBD1 identical over 7 bases. The CDR3 loop spans 13 amino acids. In germline, CDR1 is MNHEY, CDR2 SVGEGT. J lost 7 bases, V lost 4 bases, and 6 bases had no gene match. The CDR3 bases are TGTGCCAGCAGTTCAGACAGGGAGTGGACCCAGTACTTC. It codes for CASSSDREWTQYF.

About this clonotype itself: This likely traces to a read error, being one base from a far larger clone. This sequence joins TRBV28 and TRBJ2-1; TRBD1 matches 7 bases. CDR1 and CDR2 (germline): MDHEN, SYDVKM. The ends lost 5 bases at V and 10 bases at J; junction bases unmatched: 14. The CDR3 contains 15 residues. The CDR3 nucleotides are TGTGCCAGCAGTCGAGCCGGGACAGACTCCTACGAGCAGTTCTTC. Translating gives CASSRAGTDSYEQFF. Drawing the rest from reference TRBV28 and TRBJ2-1, the complete variable domain is DVKVTQSSRYLVKRTGEKVFLECVQDMDHENMFWYRQDPGLGLRLIYFSYDVKMKEKGDIPEGYSVSREKKERFSLILESASTNQTSMYLCASSRAGTDSYEQFFGPGTRLTVL.

This clonotype was observed at least ten times. The chain combines TRBV9 with TRBJ2-3; 10 nucleotides align to TRBD2. Germline V CDR1 and CDR2: SGDLS, YYNGEE. Trimming took 4 bases from V and 0 from J; bases not matched to a gene: 11. CDR3 length equals 18 residues. CDR3 region: CASSTTHGLAASTDTQYF. CDR3 in DNA: TGTGCCAGCAGCACAACGCACGGACTAGCGGCCAGCACAGATACGCAGTATTTT. The whole variable domain, remainder taken from reference TRBV9 and TRBJ2-3, is DSGVTQTPKHLITATGQRVTLRCSPRSGDLSVYWYQQSLDQGLQFLIQYYNGEERAKGNILERFSAQQFPDLHSELNLSSLELGDSALYFCASSTTHGLAASTDTQYFGPGTRLTVL.

This clonotype showed up many times. The chain carries TRBV18 and TRBJ1-2, with TRBD1 identical over 7 bases. The CDR3 contains 14 residues. The V gene's germline CDR1 is KGHSH and CDR2 LQKENI. V was clipped by 1 base and J by 4 bases; unmatched bases: 3. The CDR3 bases are TGTGCCAGCTCACCACGGGACAGCAGCTATGGCTACACCTTC. Protein product: CASSPRDSSYGYTF.

The chain combines TRBV13 with TRBJ2-5; 11 nucleotides align to TRBD2. With 7 bases clipped from V and 2 bases from J, the junction kept 12 bases outside the gene matches. This CDR3 is 17 amino acids long. Looked up from germline, CDR1 is PRHDT and CDR2 is FYEKMQ (reference sequence). As DNA, the CDR3 is TGTGCCAGCACCCTGGGGGGACTAGCGGTCTCACAAGAGACCCAGTACTTC. The encoded protein is CASTLGGLAVSQETQYF. Variable domain in full (rest from reference TRBV13 and TRBJ2-5): AAGVIQSPRHLIKEKRETATLKCYPIPRHDTVYWYQQGPGQDPQFLISFYEKMQSDKGSIPDRFSAQQFSDYHSELNMSSLELGDSALYFCASTLGGLAVSQETQYFGPGTRLLVL.